These T cell receptor beta chains were read from a single sample in a study of spatial heterogeneity in lung cancer. TCRdb redid the calling of the 5' RACE reads with MiXCR, one entry per CDR3 protein. The sample lists 14,000 to 15,000 distinct CDR3 sequences, about 10% occurring once. The material sequenced was PBMCs, taken at surgery. The receptor set was obtained from a female donor with early-stage non-small cell lung cancer. Each CDR3 is given with its conserved first and last residue. Fields, in order: D gene, J gene, clone size, V gene, CDR3 protein, CDR3 DNA. D genes are given only for firm matches. Some rows have no size entry. The others give once, few or many, or a class for an expanded clone.

TRBD1	TRBJ1-5	many	TRBV11-2	CASSLGGQSNQPQHF	TGTGCCAGCAGCTTGGGGGGACAGAGCAATCAGCCCCAGCATTTT
TRBD1	TRBJ1-1	once	TRBV7-3	CASSLMGQDTEAFF	TGTGCCAGCAGCTTAATGGGACAGGACACTGAAGCTTTCTTT
-	TRBJ1-2	few	TRBV9	CASSVDFRPYGYTF	TGTGCCAGCAGCGTAGATTTCAGGCCCTATGGCTACACCTTC
-	TRBJ1-1	medium-sized	TRBV11-2	CASSLERNREAFF	TGTGCCAGCAGCCTCGAGCGGAATCGAGAAGCTTTCTTT
TRBD2	TRBJ2-7	many	TRBV5-1	CASSPGLAGLYEQYF	TGCGCCAGCAGCCCAGGACTAGCGGGTCTCTACGAGCAGTACTTC
TRBD1	TRBJ1-1	few	TRBV9	CASSVDHRGKAEAFF	TGTGCCAGCAGCGTAGATCACAGGGGAAAGGCTGAAGCTTTCTTT
-	TRBJ1-2	medium-sized	TRBV18	CASSVGRGYGYTF	TGTGCCAGCTCAGTCGGACGTGGGTATGGCTACACCTTC
-	TRBJ1-6	few	TRBV5-1	CASSPLSTEGTPLHF	TGCGCCAGCAGCCCACTTTCGACTGAGGGAACACCCCTCCACTTT
TRBD1	TRBJ2-5	-	TRBV7-6	CASSSWDREQTQYF	TGTGCCAGCAGCTCATGGGACAGGGAACAGACCCAGTACTTC
TRBD2	TRBJ2-3	many	TRBV5-6	CASSFYGLAGTSTDTQYF	TGTGCCAGCAGCTTCTACGGACTAGCGGGGACTAGCACAGATACGCAGTATTTT
-	TRBJ2-5	many	TRBV10-3	CAISKGQETQYF	TGTGCCATCAGCAAGGGGCAAGAGACCCAGTACTTC
-	TRBJ1-1	-	TRBV4-2	CASSQDTGGIGGNTEAFF	TGTGCCAGCAGCCAAGATACGGGTGGCATTGGTGGGAACACTGAAGCTTTCTTT
TRBD2	TRBJ2-2	-	TRBV19	CASISSGLAGGRAGELFF	TGTGCCAGTATTTCGTCCGGACTAGCGGGGGGAAGAGCCGGGGAGCTGTTTTTT
-	TRBJ2-7	few	TRBV29-1	CSAAYSYEQHF	TGCAGCGCTGCTTATTCCTACGAGCAGCACTTC
TRBD1	TRBJ2-1	many	TRBV14	CASSQAGQGVYNEQFF	TGTGCCAGCAGCCAAGCAGGGCAGGGGGTGTACAATGAGCAGTTCTTC
TRBD1	TRBJ1-2	many	TRBV28	CASRTGGAYGYTF	TGTGCCAGCAGGACAGGGGGCGCCTATGGCTACACCTTC
-	TRBJ2-1	many	TRBV11-1	CASSERHSGGEQFF	TGTGCCAGCAGCGAGCGCCACAGTGGTGGTGAGCAGTTCTTC
-	TRBJ1-5	many	TRBV7-8	CASSPQGGQPQHF	TGTGCCAGCAGCCCACAGGGTGGTCAGCCCCAGCATTTT
-	TRBJ1-2	many	TRBV20-1	CSALIGWPANYGYTF	TGCAGTGCTCTCATCGGTTGGCCGGCTAACTATGGCTACACCTTC
-	TRBJ2-5	-	TRBV28	CASGLGTQYF	TGTGCCAGTGGTCTGGGGACCCAGTACTTC
-	TRBJ2-7	-	TRBV6-1	CASSEVLHWSEQYF	TGTGCCAGCAGTGAGGTTCTCCACTGGAGCGAGCAGTACTTC
TRBD1	TRBJ1-1	few	TRBV12-3/TRBV12-4	CASSNDRGRTEAFF	TGTGCCAGCAGTAACGACAGGGGTCGGACTGAAGCTTTCTTT
-	TRBJ1-5	many	TRBV16	CASSQSPGQGSRSNQPQHF	TGTGCCAGCAGCCAATCGCCAGGGCAGGGTAGTAGGAGCAATCAGCCCCAGCATTTT
TRBD1	TRBJ1-6	many	TRBV7-8	CASSPRDSQNSPLHF	TGTGCCAGCAGCCCGAGGGACAGCCAGAATTCACCCCTCCACTTT
-	TRBJ1-1	many	TRBV27	CASSVAGVPEAFF	TGTGCCAGCAGTGTAGCGGGGGTCCCTGAAGCTTTCTTT
TRBD2	TRBJ2-3	many	TRBV6-1	CASSDGRVVDTQYF	TGTGCCAGCAGTGACGGGAGGGTGGTAGATACGCAGTATTTT
TRBD1	TRBJ1-2	many	TRBV6-1	CASSTGVKYGYTF	TGTGCCAGCAGTACAGGGGTTAAGTATGGCTACACCTTC
-	TRBJ1-6	many	TRBV7-2	CASSWSGTQGNSPLHF	TGTGCCAGCAGCTGGTCCGGGACGCAGGGTAATTCACCCCTCCACTTT